The T cell receptor (beta chain) under discussion was sequenced for a study of human T cells and chemical hapten exposure. Sample time point: patch test 2, 6 weeks after DPC sensitization. Regarding treatment: therapeutic diphenylcyclopropenone sensitization with weekly scalp DPC. Total RNA came from unfractionated whole blood. At least ten counts were recorded for this clonotype. In germline, CDR1 is SGHRS, CDR2 YFSETQ. Trimming left V 4 bases short and J 0 bases short, with 9 bases between. This CDR3 spans 14 amino acids. One entry per CDR3 protein results from TCRdb running MiXCR on the RACE reads. The data show about 50,000 distinct CDR3 sequences, more than 9% seen once.

Sequencing was performed on whole blood, taken in connection with sensitization to the hapten diphenylcyclopropenone (DPC). The origin of this receptor is a woman aged 45-60 years with alopecia areata. Some clones in this sample may be carry-over from other donors' samples. The genes are TRBV5-1 and TRBJ2-3; D remains unclear. The CDR3 bases are TGCGCCAGCAGCATACTCAGAAGCACAGATACGCAGTATTTT. Its protein is CASSILRSTDTQYF.